A selection of T cell receptor beta chains follows, all from one sample in a study of beta chain features in type 1 diabetes. The method was immunoSEQ multiplex PCR; TCRdb's version includes in-frame clones alone and lacks a portion of them. Of over 650,000 clones listed, over 12% were seen once; the top ten hold 0.03% to 0.045%. Sequenced: naive CD4+ T cells from blood. Source of these receptors: a man between 18 and 35 years old with type 1 diabetes. Both conserved end residues are part of each CDR3. A D gene is named only where the DNA matches it firmly. Some rows have no size entry. The others give once, few or many, or a class for an expanded clone.

CDR3 DNA,CDR3 protein,J gene,D gene,clone size,V gene
TGTGCCTGGAGTTCCCTACAGGACGATCAGCCCCAGCATTTT,CAWSSLQDDQPQHF,TRBJ1-5,-,-,TRBV30
TGCGCCAGCAGCCAAGATGTCGGGGAGGTAGCTTTCTTT,CASSQDVGEVAFF,TRBJ1-1,-,-,TRBV4-3
TGCGCCAGCAGCTCCAGCGGACAGGGCGGCAAGCAGTACTTC,CASSSSGQGGKQYF,TRBJ2-7,TRBD1,few,TRBV5-1
TGCGCCAGCACCGCGAGGGCGCAAACTGAAGCTTTCTTT,CASTARAQTEAFF,TRBJ1-1,-,few,TRBV23-1
TGTGCCTGGAGTGCCGACAACACAGATACGCAGTATTTT,CAWSADNTDTQYF,TRBJ2-3,-,-,TRBV30
TGTGCCAGCTCACCGGGAGCCCAGCGGAATGAGCAGTTCTTC,CASSPGAQRNEQFF,TRBJ2-1,-,-,TRBV18
TGTGCCAGCTCAACCTCGCAGCGGGGATATAATTCACCCCTCCACTTT,CASSTSQRGYNSPLHF,TRBJ1-6,-,-,TRBV18
TGTGCCAGTAGTCGACTGTCTCTACCGGGACGCCATCAACAAGAGACCCAGTACTTC,CASSRLSLPGRHQQETQYF,TRBJ2-5,-,few,TRBV19
TGTGCCAGCAGTCCTGTCCCCAAGGAGGAGCAGTTCTTC,CASSPVPKEEQFF,TRBJ2-1,-,-,TRBV28
TGTGCCAGTAGTGGACAGAAACAAGAGACCCAGTACTTC,CASSGQKQETQYF,TRBJ2-5,-,few,TRBV19
TGCGCCAGCAGGTCCGGGACTAGCGGCTACGAGCAGTACTTC,CASRSGTSGYEQYF,TRBJ2-7,TRBD2,-,TRBV5-1
TGTGCCAGCAGATGGGACAGTAATTCACCCCTCCACTTT,CASRWDSNSPLHF,TRBJ1-6,TRBD1,-,TRBV2
TGCAGCGTTGTCCTCGCGGGAGTCGAAAACATTCAGTACTTC,CSVVLAGVENIQYF,TRBJ2-4,TRBD2,-,TRBV29-1
TGTGCCAGCAGTCATATCGGGGGGACTTCTAGTAGGAATGAGCAGTTCTTC,CASSHIGGTSSRNEQFF,TRBJ2-1,TRBD2,few,TRBV27
TGTGCCAGCAGCTTGGGCGGGAACACTGAAGCTTTCTTT,CASSLGGNTEAFF,TRBJ1-1,-,few,TRBV5-5
TGCGCCAGCAGCCAAGATTCAGGGGTAGATGAAAAACTGTTTTTT,CASSQDSGVDEKLFF,TRBJ1-4,-,-,TRBV4-1
TGCAGCGTTGAAGTGGCCGACGGAGGCACTGAAGCTTTCTTT,CSVEVADGGTEAFF,TRBJ1-1,-,few,TRBV29-1
TGTGCCATCAGTGAGGCCCAAGAGACCCAGTACTTC,CAISEAQETQYF,TRBJ2-5,-,-,TRBV10-3